The 26 T cell receptor beta chains below were found in one sample sequenced in a study of T cells in Graves' hyperthyroidism and ophthalmopathy. RNA transcripts provided the source from which TCR beta CDR3 regions were amplified. First-round RT-PCR with HTBI primers amplified the TCR CDR3 region. In TCRdb, the multiplex PCR reads were re-called with MiXCR into one record per CDR3 protein. The sample includes around 700,000 distinct CDR3 sequences, approximately 18% seen only once; the top ten take roughly a sixth. The source material was blood. These receptors originate from a woman aged 45-65 years with Graves' hyperthyroidism that later progressed to Graves' ophthalmopathy.

This clonotype was detected many times. The V call is TRBV7-3, the J call TRBJ2-1; D gene ambiguous. The CDR3 extends over 14 amino acids. Trimming removed 5 bases at V and 6 bases at J, with 14 bases between. The germline V gene has CDR1 SGHTA and CDR2 FQGTGA. CDR3 bases: TGTGCCAGCAGCCTCGTCCCCGCGACCAATGAGCAGTTCTTC. It yields the protein CASSLVPATNEQFF. Drawing the rest from reference TRBV7-3 and TRBJ2-1, the complete variable domain is GAGVSQTPSNKVTEKGKYVELRCDPISGHTALYWYRQSLGQGPEFLIYFQGTGAADDSGLPNDRFFAVRPEGSVSTLKIQRTERGDSAVYLCASSLVPATNEQFFGPGTRLTVL.

V gene TRBV19 combines with J gene TRBJ1-2; a weak D match, TRBD1 (5 bases). V lost 6 bases and J lost 8, with 13 bases in between. Germline V gene lookup returns CDR1 LNHDA and CDR2 SQIVND (reference sequence). This CDR3 is 12 amino acids long. Written as DNA, the CDR3 is TGTGCCAGTAGCCCGGGGGTGAGGGGCTACACCTTC. As protein: CASSPGVRGYTF.

The rearrangement links TRBV29-1 to TRBJ2-3; D perhaps matches TRBD1 (6 bases). CDR3 length: 12 amino acids. V was clipped by 5 bases and J by 2 bases, with 8 bases between them. Per germline, CDR1 SQVTM and CDR2 ANQGSEA. CDR3 nucleotide sequence: TGCAGCGTTCGGGACAACACAGATACGCAGTATTTT. It is translated as CSVRDNTDTQYF.

The V gene is TRBV5-6, the J gene TRBJ1-5; D remains ambiguous. The ends were cut back, 4 bases at V and 4 bases at J, with 9 bases in the middle. Germline values: CDR1 SGHDT, CDR2 YYEEEE. CDR3 length: 13 residues. In nucleotides, the CDR3 is TGTGCCAGCAGCCGACTTACTAATCAGCCCCAGCATTTT. It specifies CASSRLTNQPQHF.

There are a few counts of this clonotype. The chain recombines TRBV5-8 with TRBJ1-5; D remains unclear. Germline CDR1 reads SGHTS; CDR2 reads YDEGEE. This CDR3 is 14 amino acids long. Trimming stripped 3 bases from V and 5 bases from J, with 12 bases between. CDR3 DNA: TGTGCCAGCAGCTGGGAGGGAATGTATCAGCCCCAGCATTTT. The encoded protein is CASSWEGMYQPQHF.

The sample holds many counts of this clonotype. The CDR3 region has the DNA TGTGCCGAGGCAGGGATTGAAGCTTTCTTT. Protein: CAEAGIEAFF. The V and J genes are TRBV2 and TRBJ1-1; tentatively, D is TRBD1 (5 bases). The germline V and J ends were trimmed by 11 bases and 7 bases, with 11 bases remaining between them. CDR1 SNHLY and CDR2 FYNNEI come from the germline V gene. This CDR3 contains 10 residues.

The J gene is TRBJ1-6, the V gene TRBV6-4, with 7 bases matching TRBD1. The CDR3 loop spans 15 amino acids. Looked up from germline, CDR1 is MRHNA and CDR2 is SNTAGT. J lost 6 bases, V lost 6 bases, and 8 bases had no gene match. CDR3 DNA: TGTGCCAGCAGCAAAGACAGGGCGGGTAATTCACCCCTCCACTTT. Its translation is CASSKDRAGNSPLHF.

This clonotype was found many times. The chain joins TRBV7-3 to TRBJ2-5; the match to TRBD2 covers 8 bases. Germline V gives CDR1 SGHTA, CDR2 FQGTGA. The J segment lost 1 base and the V segment lost 5 bases, leaving 9 bases of the junction unmatched. This CDR3 is 16 amino acids long. CDR3: CASSPFGGGTQETQYF. The CDR3 DNA sequence: TGTGCCAGCAGCCCTTTTGGCGGGGGGACCCAAGAGACCCAGTACTTC.

V and J are TRBV12-3 or TRBV12-4 and TRBJ2-3; D unclear. The CDR3 is 16 amino acids. The V end lost 1 base, the J end lost 0 bases, and 11 bases lay between the germline ends. CDR3 sequence (DNA): TGTGCCAGCAGTTTAGGTGTGGTCCTTAGCACAGATACGCAGTATTTT. This sequence encodes CASSLGVVLSTDTQYF.

In this sample, this clonotype turned up many times. The chain carries TRBV12-3 or TRBV12-4 and TRBJ1-5, with 7 bases matching TRBD1. The CDR3 length is 13 residues. J gave up 4 bases and V 6 bases, and 3 bases lay outside the gene matches. For the CDR3, the DNA is TGTGCCAGCAGCGGACAGGATAATCAGCCCCAGCATTTT. It encodes CASSGQDNQPQHF.

This chain links TRBV20-1 with TRBJ2-3, with unresolved D. The germline gives CDR1 DFQATT, CDR2 SNEGSKA (reference sequence). Trimming cost V 3 bases and J 6 bases, with 4 bases left between them. The CDR3 totals 10 residues. This CDR3 is CSASIDTQYF. In nucleotides, the CDR3 is TGCAGTGCTAGTATCGATACGCAGTATTTT.

This clonotype was counted many times. This chain links TRBV5-1 with TRBJ1-1; no clear D. CDR3 length: 15 amino acids. Trimming cost V 0 bases and J 0 bases, with 9 bases left between them. Per the germline V gene, CDR1 is SGHRS and CDR2 is YFSETQ. As DNA, the CDR3 is TGCGCCAGCAGCTTGGTCACCCAAATGAACACTGAAGCTTTCTTT. Amino acids: CASSLVTQMNTEAFF.

The V gene is TRBV7-2, the J gene TRBJ1-2; D is undetermined. The CDR3 consists of 11 residues. Germline V CDR1 and CDR2: SGHTA, FQGNSA. The V end lost 3 bases, the J end lost 8 bases, and 7 bases lay between the germline ends. In DNA form, the CDR3 reads TGTGCCAGCAGCTTCCATGTGGGCTACACCTTC. This translates into CASSFHVGYTF.

This clonotype has only a few counts. The chain is built from TRBV6-2 or TRBV6-3 and TRBJ2-2; TRBD2 matches 14 bases. Losses at the gene ends were 4 bases for V and 5 bases for J; bases not matched to a gene: 3. Germline V gene data show CDR1 as MNHEY and CDR2 as SVGEGT. The CDR3 runs 16 residues. The CDR3 coding sequence is TGTGCCAGCAGTTGGCGACTAGCGGGGGGGACCGGGGAGCTGTTTTTT. This translates into CASSWRLAGGTGELFF.

This clonotype occurred a few times. The genes are TRBV20-1 and TRBJ1-2, with 10 positions matching TRBD1. V shed 5 bases and J 7 bases; nucleotides not matched to a gene: 4. CDR3 length equals 12 residues. The V gene's germline CDR1 is DFQATT and CDR2 SNEGSKA (reference sequence). The CDR3 loop is CSADRGQAGYTF. CDR3 nucleotides: TGCAGTGCTGACAGGGGGCAAGCTGGCTACACCTTC.

In its sample, this clonotype was seen a few times. The chain recombines TRBV20-1 with TRBJ1-1; 7 positions match TRBD1. CDR1 and CDR2 (germline): DFQATT, SNEGSKA (reference sequence). After removal of 4 bases from V and 11 bases from J, the junction contained 7 bases not matched to a gene. The CDR3 is made up of 11 amino acids. The CDR3 region is CSATEGAWAFF. The CDR3 coding sequence is TGCAGTGCTACCGAGGGGGCATGGGCTTTCTTT.

The table lists this clonotype with many counts. In nucleotides, the CDR3 is TGTGCCAGCAGTTTGGGGGGTCCTAGCTATGGCTACACCTTC. Protein sequence: CASSLGGPSYGYTF. The V call is TRBV12-3 or TRBV12-4, the J call TRBJ1-2; TRBD1 is a possible D gene (5 bases). The CDR3 is made up of 14 amino acids. V was clipped by 3 bases and J by 4 bases, with 12 bases between them.

V usage is TRBV30 and J usage is TRBJ1-2; D is undetermined. Looked up from germline, CDR1 is GTSNPN and CDR2 is SVGIG (reference sequence). CDR3 length equals 13 residues. Trimming stripped 2 bases from V and 2 bases from J, with 9 bases between. The CDR3 spells CAWSLQENYGYTF. CDR3 coding DNA: TGTGCCTGGAGTCTCCAGGAGAACTATGGCTACACCTTC.

The chain links TRBV3-1 to TRBJ2-2, with TRBD2 matching over 13 bases. The CDR3 is made up of 18 amino acids. The ends lost 4 bases at V and 5 bases at J; junction bases unmatched: 10. The germline CDR1 and CDR2 sequences are LGHDT and YNNKEL (reference sequence). The CDR3 bases are TGTGCCAGCAGCCCGATACTAGCGGGGGGGCCAGTGACCGGGGAGCTGTTTTTT. It yields the protein CASSPILAGGPVTGELFF.

Only a few counts were recorded for this clonotype. The rearrangement joins TRBV19 to TRBJ2-1, with 7 bases fitting TRBD1. V lost 8 bases and J lost 3; bases outside the gene matches: 1. The CDR3 is 12 residues long. CDR1 LNHDA and CDR2 SQIVND come from the germline V gene (reference sequence). CDR3 residues: CASGDSYNEQFF. CDR3 DNA sequence: TGTGCCAGTGGGGACAGCTACAATGAGCAGTTCTTC. Full variable domain (rest looked up from reference TRBV19 and TRBJ2-1): DGGITQSPKYLFRKEGQNVTLSCEQNLNHDAMYWYRQDPGQGLRLIYYSQIVNDFQKGDIAEGYSVSREKKESFPLTVTSAQKNPTAFYLCASGDSYNEQFFGPGTRLTVL.

This clonotype was recorded a few times. The chain combines TRBV3-1 with TRBJ2-3; TRBD2 aligns across 16 bases. The J segment lost 6 bases and the V segment lost 3 bases, leaving 6 bases of the junction unmatched. The germline V gene encodes CDR1 LGHDT and CDR2 YNNKEL (reference sequence). This CDR3 has 17 residues. CDR3 DNA: TGTGCCAGCAGCCAGGGGACTAGCGGGGGGGACGGGGATACGCAGTATTTT. It is translated as CASSQGTSGGDGDTQYF.

This clonotype was picked up many times. The V gene is TRBV6-2 or TRBV6-3, the J gene TRBJ2-5; 9 nucleotides match TRBD2. The CDR3 loop spans 19 amino acids. V shed 0 bases, J shed 6 bases, and the junction held 17 bases outside the gene matches. Germline loops: CDR1 MNHEY, CDR2 SVGEGT. Here the CDR3 reads CASSYSTFLAGGPGKTQYF. The CDR3 nucleotides read TGTGCCAGCAGTTACTCGACATTCCTGGCGGGGGGGCCTGGAAAGACCCAGTACTTC.

This chain connects TRBV6-1 to TRBJ2-3, with D perhaps matching TRBD2 (5 bases). Germline V CDR1 and CDR2: MNHNS, SASEGT. The V end lost 8 bases, the J end lost 0 bases, and 12 bases lay between the germline ends. CDR3 length: 14 residues. CDR3 region: CASFLAQSTDTQYF. The CDR3 nucleotides are TGTGCCAGCTTTCTAGCACAAAGCACAGATACGCAGTATTTT.

This clonotype was observed many times. The chain uses TRBV20-1 and TRBJ2-5, with D perhaps matching TRBD1 (6 bases). The CDR3 sequence is 14 residues long. CDR1 DFQATT and CDR2 SNEGSKA come from the germline V gene (reference sequence). V was trimmed by 5 bases and J by 1 base, leaving 14 bases between them. The CDR3 loop is CSARPGTLQETQYF. CDR3 nucleotides: TGCAGTGCTCGACCCGGGACACTCCAAGAGACCCAGTACTTC.

Only a few counts were recorded for this clonotype. A read error may account for a junction end that differs from germline. The chain recombines TRBV5-1 with TRBJ2-1, with D perhaps TRBD2 (6 bases). This CDR3 contains 14 residues. Germline values: CDR1 SGHRS, CDR2 YFSETQ. The CDR3 region is CANSFVSGANEQFF. The CDR3, as DNA: TGCGCCAACAGCTTTGTTAGCGGCGCCAATGAGCAGTTCTTC. Filled out from reference TRBV5-1 and TRBJ2-1, the complete variable domain reads KAGVTQTPRYLIKTRGQQVTLSCSPISGHRSVSWYQQTPGQGLQFLFEYFSETQRNKGNFPGRFSGRQFSNSRSEMNVSTLELGDSALYLCANSFVSGANEQFFGPGTRLTVL.

CDR3 sequence reads: CANRGPGQPQNGYTF. In nucleotides, the CDR3 is TGTGCCAACAGGGGGCCGGGACAGCCCCAGAATGGCTACACCTTC. The gene calls are TRBV2 and TRBJ1-2, with 9 positions matching TRBD1. CDR3 length: 15 residues. V gave up 10 bases and J gave up 6 bases; unmatched junction bases: 15. Germline V lookup: CDR1 SNHLY, CDR2 FYNNEI.